This TCR beta chain is drawn from a study of Ad26.COV2.S vaccination and SARS-CoV-2 variants. Study summary: Donor joined the COV1001 Ad26.COV2.S trial arm. Ad26.COV2.S shots went into the muscle once or twice, 56 days apart. General study results and limits: Non-spike TCR breadth showed similarity between vaccine and placebo recipients.

Clones were sequenced by immunoSEQ multiplex PCR, and TCRdb holds only the in-frame ones, with some missing. This sample carries some 640,000 clones, around 89% of them seen once, and the ten largest clones take about 1.5%. The length of the CDR3 is 12 residues. Germline CDR1 and CDR2: KGHSH and LQKENI. V shed 1 base and J shed 4 bases, with 4 bases lying between them. The treatment is: around 19 received Ad26.COV2.S at low or high dose, single or two shots; 5 received placebo; per-sample allocation not given. Repertoires come from day 63 after the first vaccine or placebo injection. Boston supplied an adult donor aged 18-55 years. To note about this clone: The antigen remains unidentified. In the same sample, other DNA sequences code for this CDR3.

The starting material was peripheral blood, obtained in a trial of Ad26.COV2.S vaccine versus placebo. The chain couples TRBV18 to TRBJ2-5, with D hard to call. The clonotype comes from a person aged 18-65 years who received the Ad26.COV2.S COVID-19 vaccine or a placebo. The CDR3 sequence: CASSPRGETQYF. The CDR3 nucleotides are TGTGCCAGCTCACCACGGGGAGAGACCCAGTACTTC.